This TCR beta chain was observed in a study of cytomegalovirus exposure and HLA in healthy donors. PCR primers comprised 60 Vbeta and 13 Jbeta primers. The repertoire was sequenced with immunoSEQ multiplex PCR; TCRdb's copy has only in-frame clones and lacks some. This repertoire shows some 150,000 clones, roughly 80% found once; its top ten account for approximately 7%. Whole-study findings and limits: A later analysis found TCR association rates differed by HLA locus, highest for DRB1 and lowest for HLA-C.

Turning to this clone: Its specificity is unknown.

Sequenced: PBMCs. The receptor was isolated from a woman in her 30s in good health and CMV-seropositive.

The CDR3 bases are TGTGCCAGCAGCTGGTATAGCGGGGGGTTCTCCTACGAGCAGTACTTC. Protein: CASSWYSGGFSYEQYF. The chain combines TRBV7-9 with TRBJ2-7; 10 nucleotides match TRBD2. The CDR3 consists of 16 residues. V dropped 4 bases and J dropped 0; count of bases not matched to a gene: 6. Germline CDR1 is SEHNR and CDR2 is FQNEAQ (reference sequence).